Below, 17 T cell receptor beta chains from the same sample are listed, as sequenced in a study of tumor-infiltrating lymphocytes in primary liver carcinoma. It was from approximately 20-30 mg of unsorted bulk tissue that RNA and DNA were co-extracted. Production of TCR beta cDNA used around 460 ng total RNA together with a constant-region primer. Investigators got TCR beta libraries out of three nested multiplex PCR rounds, done with slightly modified ARM-PCR. Primers for the first two PCR rounds were TRBV1-TRBV30 forward primers and a C-beta reverse primer (approximately 10 cycles per round). TCRdb re-called the multiplex PCR reads through MiXCR, storing one row per CDR3 protein. Of about 44,000 distinct CDR3 sequences listed, about 73% are singletons. The sample comprised liver tumor tissue from sampling region 3. Regarding subset: tumor region T3, left-lateral pole. The receptors originated from a man aged 40-49 years with primary liver carcinoma and hepatitis B virus infection.

The J gene is TRBJ1-5, the V gene TRBV6-2 or TRBV6-3, with D possibly being TRBD1 (6 bases). V lost 1 base to trimming and J lost 4 bases, with 17 bases between them. The germline CDR1 and CDR2 sequences are MNHEY and SVGEGT. CDR3 length: 17 residues. The CDR3 DNA is TGTGCCAGCAGTTACTATGGGCAGGGGTTGAAGAATCAGCCCCAGCATTTT. Its translation is CASSYYGQGLKNQPQHF.

The J gene is TRBJ2-3, the V gene TRBV11-2, with D tentatively TRBD1 or TRBD2 (5 bases each). Per the germline V gene, CDR1 is SGHAT and CDR2 is FQNNGV. Deletions cut 5 bases from V and 9 bases from J, with 24 bases between. This CDR3 contains 16 residues. This chain's CDR3 is CASSPPISDSIDTQYF. The CDR3 nucleotides read TGTGCCAGCAGCCCCCCGATTAGCGACAGCATAGACACGCAGTATTTT.

As for this clonotype: A much larger clone differs by one base, so this may be a read error. The V call is TRBV7-9, the J call TRBJ2-5; no reliable D call. V lost 2 bases and J lost 3, with 13 bases in between. This CDR3 is 15 amino acids long. The V gene's germline CDR1 is SEHNR and CDR2 FQNEAQ (reference sequence). CDR3 protein: CASSLRWALEETQYF. The CDR3 DNA reads TGTGCCAGCAGCTTAAGGTGGGCTCTTGAAGAGACCCAGTACTTC.

This clonotype has only one observation. This chain links TRBV4-2 with TRBJ1-4; tentative D call: TRBD1 (5 bases). V dropped 1 base and J dropped 7 bases, with 13 bases sitting between them. Germline values: CDR1 LGHNA, CDR2 YNFKEQ. This CDR3 has 15 residues. CDR3 nucleotides: TGTGCCAGCAGCCAAGGCGACCAGGGAGGTGAAAAACTGTTTTTT. Amino acids: CASSQGDQGGEKLFF.

This rearrangement joins TRBV4-1 to TRBJ2-7, with 8 bases fitting TRBD1. The V gene end was trimmed by 2 bases and the J gene end by 6 bases; junction bases not matched to a gene: 9. The CDR3 is 15 residues long. Germline V gene data show CDR1 as MGHRA and CDR2 as YSYEKL. Written as DNA, the CDR3 is TGCGCCAGCAGCCAATTCCACAGGGGGTATGGCGAGCAGTACTTC. This gives the protein CASSQFHRGYGEQYF.

This clonotype has more than one count but fewer than ten. A much larger clone lies a single base off, so this may be a read error. V gene TRBV11-2 combines with J gene TRBJ2-3; 8 nucleotides align to TRBD2. The CDR3 is 16 amino acids. Germline V lookup: CDR1 SGHAT, CDR2 FQNNGV. CDR3 amino acids: CASSLDAGGLTDTHYF. The CDR3 DNA sequence: TGTGCCAGCAGCTTAGATGCGGGGGGCCTCACAGATACGCATTATTTT.

The rearrangement uses TRBV6-5 and TRBJ2-1; D gene ambiguous. CDR3 length equals 14 residues. CDR1 is MNHEY and CDR2 is SVGAGI in the germline V gene. This CDR3 reads CASYELERIGEQFF. Here the CDR3 DNA reads TGTGCTAGCTATGAGCTGGAGCGCATAGGTGAGCAGTTCTTC.

The J gene is TRBJ1-5, the V gene TRBV6-1; no clear D. CDR1 is MNHNS, CDR2 SASEGT, per germline. The CDR3 totals 14 residues. V lost 7 bases and J 11 bases, leaving 21 bases between the germline ends. Here the CDR3 DNA reads TGTGCCAGCAATGTGGAGGCTGGTGTTGAATCCCAGCATTTT. Encoded protein: CASNVEAGVESQHF.

Details on this clonotype: One end of the junction fails to match germline, which may point to a read error. This chain uses TRBV6-1 with TRBJ2-7, with D possibly TRBD2 on 6 matching bases. Looked up from germline, CDR1 is MNHNS and CDR2 is SASEGT. The CDR3 consists of 14 residues. The chain's CDR3 is CASNPGLTAYEQYF. The CDR3 DNA is TGTGCCAGCAATCCTGGACTAACGGCCTACGAACAGTACTTC.

The rearrangement uses TRBV9 and TRBJ2-3, with D perhaps TRBD1 or TRBD2 (5 bases each). The V end was cut by 0 bases, the J end by 0 bases, with 8 bases between. The germline gives CDR1 SGDLS, CDR2 YYNGEE. The CDR3 runs 15 residues. The CDR3 nucleotides are TGTGCCAGCAGCGTAGGAGGGGTTAGCACAGATACGCAGTATTTT. It yields the protein CASSVGGVSTDTQYF.

Worth noting for this clonotype: The junction does not match germline at one end; this may be a read error. The rearrangement links TRBV11-2 to TRBJ2-2, with unresolved D. CDR3 length equals 17 residues. CDR1 is SGHAT and CDR2 is FQNNGV in the germline V gene. The CDR3 reads CASSIVRTYPRTEELFF. For the CDR3, the DNA is TGTGCCAGCAGCATAGTTCGGACGTACCCACGGACCGAGGAGCTGTTTTTT.

This clonotype was seen more than once but under ten times. One end of the junction is discordant with germline, which a read error may explain. The rearrangement links TRBV11-1 to TRBJ2-7; D is perhaps TRBD1 (6 bases). CDR1 SGHAT and CDR2 FQDESV come from the germline V gene (reference sequence). This CDR3 comprises 13 residues. This CDR3 reads CASSRQGFSEQYF. The CDR3 DNA sequence: TGTGCCAGCAGCCGCCAGGGGTTTAGCGAGCAATACTTC.

About this clonotype: This is likely a read error, given that the CDR3 carries no conserved phenylalanine or tryptophan at its end. The chain has TRBV10-3 and TRBJ1-1, with 7 bases that match TRBD1. The CDR3 has 15 residues. Germline-derived CDR1 and CDR2 are ENHRY and SYGVKD. The CDR3 DNA sequence: TGTGTCATCAGTGAGACGACAGGGCTGGGAACTGAAGCTTTCTGT. Translation gives CVISETTGLGTEAFC.

In the case of this clonotype: At one end the junction does not follow the germline gene, possibly because of a read error. This chain links TRBV4-1 with TRBJ1-4, with TRBD1 matching over 10 bases. There are 16 residues in the CDR3. Germline CDR1 reads MGHRA; CDR2 reads YSYEKL. CDR3 in amino acids: CTSSQGPGTGVQKLFF. CDR3 nucleotides: TGCACCAGCAGCCAAGGGCCGGGGACAGGGGTACAAAAACTGTTTTTT.

Notes on this clonotype: A much larger clonotype is one base distant, so this may be a read error. The chain employs TRBV28 and TRBJ1-2; D is perhaps TRBD1 (5 bases). The CDR3 extends over 13 amino acids. The germline gives CDR1 MDHEN, CDR2 SYDVKM. The CDR3 loop is CASRSKWDYGYAF. Written as DNA, the CDR3 is TGTGCCAGCAGGTCAAAATGGGACTATGGCTACGCCTTC.

Remarks on this clonotype: A clone one base away is much larger, so this may be a read error. CDR3 bases: TGTGCCAGCAGTTTAGTGGCTAGCGTCGAGCGGTTCTTC. It codes for CASSLVASVERFF. The rearrangement links TRBV12-3 or TRBV12-4 to TRBJ2-1; possibly TRBD2 for D (6 bases). The CDR3 runs 13 residues.

The chain is built from TRBV12-3 or TRBV12-4 and TRBJ1-4; D not resolved. The CDR3 has 13 amino acids. The ends were cut back, 4 bases at V and 8 bases at J, with 11 bases in the middle. The CDR3 loop is CASSSDCTEKLFF. CDR3 sequence (DNA): TGTGCCAGCAGTTCGGATTGCACCGAAAAACTGTTTTTT.